This T cell receptor beta chain was sequenced for a study of Ad26.COV2.S vaccination and SARS-CoV-2 variants. A single count supports this clone. Method: immunoSEQ multiplex PCR; TCRdb's copy keeps in-frame clones and lacks some. The sample lists around 320,000 clones, around 81% occurring once. As to treatment: over 15 received Ad26.COV2.S at low or high dose, single or two shots; five or six received placebo; per-sample allocation not given. At day 63 after the first vaccine or placebo injection, samples were drawn. The V end lost 0 bases, the J end lost 0 bases, and 9 bases lay between the germline ends. Germline V lookup: CDR1 SNHLY, CDR2 FYNNEI. The CDR3 is 15 residues long.

The clonotype comes from a person aged 18-60 years who received the Ad26.COV2.S COVID-19 vaccine or a placebo. The sample was peripheral blood, taken in a trial of Ad26.COV2.S vaccine versus placebo. V usage is TRBV2 and J usage is TRBJ2-7; D ambiguous. CDR3 amino acids: CASSEAIGSSYEQYF. The CDR3 DNA is TGTGCCAGCAGTGAAGCCATCGGGTCCTCCTACGAGCAGTACTTC.